The rows below give T cell receptor beta chains drawn from one sample of a study of shared clonotypes between healthy human individuals. Here immunoSEQ multiplex PCR was the method, and the copy in TCRdb shows in-frame clones only, minus some. Among over 800,000 clones, 90% to 95% were seen once, and the ten largest hold around 24%. Sequencing input: naive CD8+ T cells sorted from blood. The receptors were sampled from a man aged 30-40 years in good health. Each CDR3 is given without its conserved first and last residue. The D gene is left open where the match is weak.

>NA|TRBV4-1
ASSQGWGSPQH
>NA|TRBV18
ASSPSGENNYGYT
>NA|TRBV29-1
SVGNPNTGELF
>NA|TRBV11-2
ASSFFLPGGAGRGYT
>NA|TRBV5-1
ASTLLGRTTDTQY
>TRBD1|TRBV28
ASSPIPGQGDNEQF
>NA|TRBV21-1
ASSRIWSRSYGELF
>NA|TRBV28
ASSLFSYEQY
>TRBD2|TRBV28
ASSLYAGGYNEQF
>TRBD1|TRBV7-9
ASTVRDRTYTGELF
>NA|TRBV6-6
ASSYQDWYEQY
>NA|TRBV6-5
ASSFRWGNYGYT
>NA|TRBV7-9
ASSLAWDRDTDTQY
>NA|TRBV7-3
ASSPPPGRTSGELF
>NA|TRBV10-3
AISESASYPYNEQF
>TRBD2|TRBV7-9
ASSLVGKREGRYNEQF
>NA|TRBV18
ASAGEGLLEAF
>NA|TRBV5-1
ASSLFTGELF
>NA|TRBV7-2
ASTPTGVGNLF
>NA|TRBV10-3
AITDPRDPQTDTQY
>TRBD1|TRBV9
ASSPGTAQETQY
>NA|TRBV5-8
ASSSVGGLRHEQF
>NA|TRBV7-9
ASSSNSLNNEQF
>TRBD2|TRBV27
ASCGASGDVDTQY
>NA|TRBV28
ASSLRSYEQY
>NA|TRBV6-1
ASSEEERVGYNEQF
>TRBD2|TRBV27
ASSLRTSGETDTQY
>TRBD1|TRBV19
ASSWGTGIDTQY
>NA|TRBV19
ASSITISTGELF
>NA|TRBV6-5
ASSYSVRNKNTEAF
>NA|TRBV5-5
ASSLGRERDYT
>TRBD2|TRBV11-2
ASSSTSGRLDTQY
>NA|TRBV6-1
ASSGDQPQH
>TRBD1|TRBV7-9
ASSLAWGTAYNEQF
>TRBD1|TRBV2
ASSEKGQGHLLDTQY
>TRBD2|TRBV11-2
ASSLPRGRSSYNEQF
>TRBD1|TRBV6-6
ASSRSPPGTDEKLF
>TRBD2|TRBV27
ASRRSGGPAGNIQY
>TRBD2|TRBV7-9
ASSLEAGGGNEQF
>NA|TRBV5-1
ASSLVARYYEQY
>NA|TRBV18
ASSPRNYNGELF
>TRBD1|TRBV29-1
SVTGGSSTDTQY
>TRBD1|TRBV27
ASSLFAGRQGAYEQY
>NA|TRBV23-1
ASSQRPGMNEQY
>TRBD1|TRBV5-6
ASRLLTGDSQETQY